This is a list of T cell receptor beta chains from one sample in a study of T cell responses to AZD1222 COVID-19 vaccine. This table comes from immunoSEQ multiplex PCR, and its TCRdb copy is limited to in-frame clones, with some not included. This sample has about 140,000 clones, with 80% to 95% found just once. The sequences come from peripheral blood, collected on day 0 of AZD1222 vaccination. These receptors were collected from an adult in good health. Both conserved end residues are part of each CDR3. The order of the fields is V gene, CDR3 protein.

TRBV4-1 CASSQDAGERAYNEQFF
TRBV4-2 CASSVHTSGVGNQPQHF
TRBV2 CASSGEGAASF
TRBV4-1 CASSQLGGDYGYTF
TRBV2 CASSGGQGWDQPQHF
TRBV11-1 CASSPGAGSGNTIYF
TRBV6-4 CASSDRDRDYNEQFF
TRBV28 CATTDRSNEQYF
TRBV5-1 CASRVASFNEQFF
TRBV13 CASSSPGTPYNEQFF
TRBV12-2 CASRFLGIANEKLFF
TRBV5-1 CASSGGTGDGEQYF
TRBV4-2 CASSQRGAGETQYF
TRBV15 CATSRDGGSYGYTF
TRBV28 CASSLVSGAQNSPLHF
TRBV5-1 CASSLGQSSYEQYF
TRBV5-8 CATHSWLRGMNTEAFF
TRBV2 CASSEKSSGSYEQYF
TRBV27 CASSSLAGGAVYNEQFF
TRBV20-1 CSASLSYRGTEAFF
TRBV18 CASSPGSGGTGTEAFF
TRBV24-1 CATSDYRASSGANVLTF
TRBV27 CASRLLAGDYNEQFF
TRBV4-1 CASSQPAQDSGNTIYF
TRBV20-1 CSASRSTEAFF
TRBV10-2 CASSESETNQPQHF
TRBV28 CASRSRAGGNTGELFF
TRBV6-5 CASSYETGGISPLHF
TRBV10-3 CAISSPIDRLNTEAFF
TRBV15 CATSRAPSAQNIQYF
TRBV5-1 CASRSPGSGVSSEQYF
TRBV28 CASSLMNTDTQYF
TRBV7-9 CASSLGAVNYEQYF
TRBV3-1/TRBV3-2 CASSPLSLGSPQHF
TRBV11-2 CASSLFGLTDRVAEAFF
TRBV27 CASSPGTKGNNEQFF
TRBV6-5 CASTGLAGFHEQYF